The T cell receptor beta chain under discussion was sequenced for a study of beta chain features in type 1 diabetes. Study findings and constraints: The study found moderately but significantly shorter TCRB CDR3s in all four CD4+ subsets of Type 1 diabetes patients.

Germline V gives CDR1 MRHNA, CDR2 SNTAGT. There are 14 residues in the CDR3. V lost 6 bases, J lost 4 bases, and 8 bases stayed unmatched. Every bit of the isolated RNA underwent reverse transcription, so sequencing read expressed TCRB transcripts. Assay: immunoSEQ multiplex PCR; the TCRdb copy retains only in-frame clones and omits some. The sample consists of around 280,000 clones, roughly 15% of them appearing once. Every donor provided one heparinised blood draw, which averaged about 110 mL. CD45RO/CCR7/CD25/CD127/CD95/CD27 staining was used to isolate CD4+ naive, central memory, regulatory and stem cell-like memory cells by sorting. Sorted populations were all over 95% pure. Details on this clone: What it binds is not known.

This sequence joins TRBV6-4 and TRBJ1-1, with 7 bases fitting TRBD1. The TCR comes from a man younger than 35 with type 1 diabetes. Specimen: naive CD4+ T cells from blood. CDR3 protein: CASSATGTGTEAFF. Here the CDR3 DNA reads TGTGCCAGCAGCGCGACAGGGACGGGCACTGAAGCTTTCTTT.